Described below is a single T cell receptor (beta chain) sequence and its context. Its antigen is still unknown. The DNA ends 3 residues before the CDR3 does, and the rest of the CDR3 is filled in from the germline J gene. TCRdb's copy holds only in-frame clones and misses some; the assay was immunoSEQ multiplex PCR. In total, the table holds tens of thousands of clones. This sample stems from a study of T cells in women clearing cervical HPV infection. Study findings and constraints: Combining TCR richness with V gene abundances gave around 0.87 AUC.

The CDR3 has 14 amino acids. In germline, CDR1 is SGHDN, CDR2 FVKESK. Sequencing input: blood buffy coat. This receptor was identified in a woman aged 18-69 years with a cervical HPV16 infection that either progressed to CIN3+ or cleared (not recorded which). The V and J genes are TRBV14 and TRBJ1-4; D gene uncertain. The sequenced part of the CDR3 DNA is TGTGCCAGCAGCCAAACCTTCGCGGGGTCACCA. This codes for CASSQTFAGSP. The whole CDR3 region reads CASSQTFAGSPLFF.